This TCR beta chain was identified during a study of blood T cell repertoires in COVID-19. Repertoires were generated with immunoSEQ multiplex PCR, while TCRdb's copy carries only in-frame clones and drops some. The repertoire holds over 90,000 clones, with 70% to 90% as singletons. The material sequenced was peripheral blood. The sequence was collected from a human donor in a cohort sampled during active COVID-19.

CDR3 in DNA: TGTGCCAGCTCACCCCAAACCACGACATCGGATACGCAGTATTTT. Amino acid sequence: CASSPQTTTSDTQYF. The V gene is TRBV18, the J gene TRBJ2-3; D is unresolved. CDR3 length: 15 residues. The germline CDR1 and CDR2 sequences are KGHSH and LQKENI. V was clipped by 3 bases and J by 6 bases, with 16 bases between them. The full variable domain, completed using reference TRBV18 and TRBJ2-3, is NAGVMQNPRHLVRRRGQEARLRCSPMKGHSHVYWYRQLPEEGLKFMVYLQKENIIDESGMPKERFSAEFPKEGPSILRIQQVVRGDSAAYFCASSPQTTTSDTQYFGPGTRLTVL.